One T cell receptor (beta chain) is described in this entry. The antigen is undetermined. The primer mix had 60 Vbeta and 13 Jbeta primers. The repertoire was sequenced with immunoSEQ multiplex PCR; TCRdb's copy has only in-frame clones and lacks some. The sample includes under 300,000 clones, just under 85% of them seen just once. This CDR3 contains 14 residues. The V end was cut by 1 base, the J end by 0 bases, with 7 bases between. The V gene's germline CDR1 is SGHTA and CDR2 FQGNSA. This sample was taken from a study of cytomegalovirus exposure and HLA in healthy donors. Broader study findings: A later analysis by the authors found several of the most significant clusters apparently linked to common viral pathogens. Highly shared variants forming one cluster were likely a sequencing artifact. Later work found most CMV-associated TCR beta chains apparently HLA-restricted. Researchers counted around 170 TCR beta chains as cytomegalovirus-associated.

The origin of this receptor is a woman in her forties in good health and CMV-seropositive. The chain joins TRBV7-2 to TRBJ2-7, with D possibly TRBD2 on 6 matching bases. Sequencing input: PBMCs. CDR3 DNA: TGTGCCAGCAGCTTAGGGGGGGTCTCCTACGAGCAGTACTTC. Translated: CASSLGGVSYEQYF.